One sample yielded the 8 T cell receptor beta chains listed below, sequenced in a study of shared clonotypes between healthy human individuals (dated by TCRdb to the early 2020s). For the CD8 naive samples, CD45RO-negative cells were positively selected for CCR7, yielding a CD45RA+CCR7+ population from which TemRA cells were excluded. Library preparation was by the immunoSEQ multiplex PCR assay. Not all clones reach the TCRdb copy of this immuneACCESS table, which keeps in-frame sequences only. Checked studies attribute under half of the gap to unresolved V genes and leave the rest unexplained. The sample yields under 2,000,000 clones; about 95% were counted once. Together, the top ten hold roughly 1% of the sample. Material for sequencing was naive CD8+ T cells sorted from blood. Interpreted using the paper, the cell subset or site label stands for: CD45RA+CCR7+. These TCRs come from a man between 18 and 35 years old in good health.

CDR3 sequence: CASSLLPTGSADIQYF. For the CDR3, the DNA is TGCGCCAGCAGCCTCCTCCCGACAGGGTCAGCGGACATTCAGTACTTC. The V gene is TRBV4-1, the J gene TRBJ2-4; 7 nucleotides align to TRBD1. The CDR3 is 16 residues long. V shed 4 bases and J 8 bases; nucleotides not matched to a gene: 14. Germline CDR1 is MGHRA and CDR2 is YSYEKL.

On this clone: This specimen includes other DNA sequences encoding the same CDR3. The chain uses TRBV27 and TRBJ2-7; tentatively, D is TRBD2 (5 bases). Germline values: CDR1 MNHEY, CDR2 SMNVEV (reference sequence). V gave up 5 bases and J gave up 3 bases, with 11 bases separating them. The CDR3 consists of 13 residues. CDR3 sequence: CASSLGVHYEQYF. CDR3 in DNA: TGTGCCAGCAGTCTGGGAGTTCACTACGAGCAGTACTTC.

The CDR3 DNA reads as TGTGCCAGCAGCCCATCAGGGGATCAGCCCCAGCATTTT. It yields the protein CASSPSGDQPQHF. The V call is TRBV5-8, the J call TRBJ1-5; D is perhaps TRBD1 (6 bases). The CDR3 spans 13 residues. Germline V gene data show CDR1 as SGHTS and CDR2 as YDEGEE. Trimming removed 4 bases at V and 5 bases at J, with 10 bases between. Variable domain in full (rest from reference TRBV5-8 and TRBJ1-5): EAGVTQSPTHLIKTRGQQATLRCSPISGHTSVYWYQQALGLGLQFLLWYDEGEERNRGNFPPRFSGRQFPNYSSELNVNALELEDSALYLCASSPSGDQPQHFGDGTRLSIL.

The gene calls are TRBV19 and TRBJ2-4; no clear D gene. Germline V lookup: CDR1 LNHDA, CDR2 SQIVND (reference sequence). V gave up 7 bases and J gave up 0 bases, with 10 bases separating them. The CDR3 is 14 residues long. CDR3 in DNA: TGTGCCAGTACCGACTTTCTAGCCAAAAACATTCAGTACTTC. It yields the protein CASTDFLAKNIQYF.

This CDR3 is CASSPEVGRWNTEAFF. In nucleotides, the CDR3 is TGTGCCAGTAGTCCTGAGGTGGGCCGGTGGAACACTGAAGCTTTCTTT. The chain uses TRBV19 and TRBJ1-1; D is ambiguous. CDR3 length: 16 residues. Deletions cut 5 bases from V and 1 base from J, with 17 bases between. Germline assignment: CDR1 LNHDA and CDR2 SQIVND (reference sequence).

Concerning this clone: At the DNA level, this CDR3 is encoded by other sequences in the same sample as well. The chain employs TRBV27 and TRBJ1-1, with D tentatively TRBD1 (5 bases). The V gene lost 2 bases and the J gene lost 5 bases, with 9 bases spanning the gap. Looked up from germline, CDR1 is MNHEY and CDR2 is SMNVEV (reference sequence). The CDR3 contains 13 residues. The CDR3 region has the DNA TGTGCCAGCAGTTTAGGGGGGAGTACTGAAGCTTTCTTT. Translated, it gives CASSLGGSTEAFF.

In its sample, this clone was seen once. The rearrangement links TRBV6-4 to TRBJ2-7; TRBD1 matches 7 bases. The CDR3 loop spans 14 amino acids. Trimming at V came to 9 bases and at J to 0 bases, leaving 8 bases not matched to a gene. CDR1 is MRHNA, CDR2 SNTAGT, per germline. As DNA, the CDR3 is TGTGCCAGGGTAGACAGGGACCCCTCCTACGAGCAGTACTTC. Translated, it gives CARVDRDPSYEQYF.

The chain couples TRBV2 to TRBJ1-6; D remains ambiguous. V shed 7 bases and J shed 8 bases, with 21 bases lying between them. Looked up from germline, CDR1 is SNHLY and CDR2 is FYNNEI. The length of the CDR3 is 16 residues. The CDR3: CASIRSWEIRDSPLHF. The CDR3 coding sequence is TGTGCCAGCATTCGAAGTTGGGAGATTCGCGATTCACCCCTCCACTTT.